Listed below are T cell receptor beta chains from one sample, sequenced in a study of response to subunit inactivated influenza vaccine. From the RT-PCR reads, TCRdb called clonotypes with MiXCR, one entry per CDR3 protein. The repertoire holds just over 300,000 distinct CDR3 sequences, with 21% as singletons. The sample was PBMCs from blood, taken less than 22 months after vaccination. The receptor source for this set is a man between 50 and 69 years old who received an inactivated influenza vaccine. Both conserved end residues are part of each CDR3. Fields, in order: D gene, J gene, V gene, clone size, CDR3 protein, CDR3 DNA. D genes are given only for firm matches. Clone size is given for some rows only: seen once, a few or many times, or a class if the clone is expanded.

- TRBJ1-3 TRBV5-1 - CASSLGSVVGNTIYF TGCGCCAGCAGCTTGGGGTCAGTCGTTGGAAACACCATATATTTT
- TRBJ1-1 TRBV27 many CASSLSGTANTEAFF TGTGCCAGCAGTTTGTCCGGCACAGCCAACACTGAAGCTTTCTTT
- TRBJ2-1 TRBV20-1 - CSAQAGPHYNEQFF TGCAGTGCTCAGGCAGGTCCTCACTACAATGAGCAGTTCTTC
TRBD1 TRBJ2-7 TRBV29-1 - CSVGTGTGAYEQYF TGCAGCGTCGGGACAGGGACGGGCGCCTACGAGCAGTACTTC
- TRBJ2-7 TRBV12-3/TRBV12-4 - CASKKSGSAYEQYF TGTGCCAGCAAGAAGTCAGGGTCCGCCTACGAGCAGTACTTC
- TRBJ1-1 TRBV12-3/TRBV12-4 many CASSFTRNTEAFF TGTGCCAGCAGTTTCACCCGGAACACTGAAGCTTTCTTT
TRBD2 TRBJ2-5 TRBV12-3/TRBV12-4 few CASSQRTSGYQETQYF TGTGCCAGCAGCCAACGGACTAGCGGGTACCAAGAGACCCAGTACTTC
- TRBJ1-1 TRBV25-1 few CASIGPGFRAFF TGTGCCAGCATCGGACCGGGTTTTCGCGCTTTCTTT
- TRBJ2-1 TRBV12-3/TRBV12-4 many CASRYDNEQFF TGTGCCAGCAGATATGATAATGAGCAGTTCTTC
- TRBJ2-7 TRBV10-3 - CAIQGAYEQYF TGTGCCATCCAGGGCGCATACGAGCAGTACTTC
TRBD2 TRBJ2-3 TRBV7-9 - CATTESGAKMEQYF TGTGCCACCACGGAGAGCGGGGCCAAAATGGAGCAGTATTTT
TRBD1 TRBJ1-5 TRBV7-2 - CASSLGTGGFSQPQHF TGTGCCAGCAGCTTGGGGACAGGGGGTTTCAGCCAGCCCCAGCATTTT
- TRBJ1-2 TRBV5-6 few CASSQIAGSYGYTF TGTGCCAGCAGCCAGATTGCAGGCTCCTATGGCTACACCTTC
- TRBJ2-3 TRBV7-9 few CASSPRGRGTDTQYF TGTGCCAGCAGCCCCAGGGGCCGGGGAACAGATACGCAGTATTTT
- TRBJ1-5 TRBV5-5 few CASSLFKATDQPQHF TGTGCCAGCAGCTTGTTTAAGGCGACAGATCAGCCCCAGCATTTT
- TRBJ2-2 TRBV7-3 few CASSLRPYTGELFF TGTGCCAGCAGCTTACGGCCCTACACCGGGGAGCTGTTTTTT
TRBD1 TRBJ1-6 TRBV3-1 few CASSQAGTGSSPLHF TGTGCCAGCAGCCAAGCTGGGACAGGAAGTTCACCCCTCCACTTT
TRBD2 TRBJ2-1 TRBV12-5 few CASGSSGNNEQFF TGTGCTAGTGGGTCTAGCGGGAACAATGAGCAGTTCTTC
- TRBJ1-2 TRBV20-1 - CSAIRQRLYGYTF TGCAGTGCTATTAGACAGCGCCTCTATGGCTACACCTTC
- TRBJ1-1 TRBV6-4 - CASNPGPPGTEAFF TGTGCCAGCAATCCCGGGCCCCCGGGAACTGAAGCTTTCTTT
- TRBJ2-5 TRBV28 few CASSFSQYQETQYF TGTGCCAGCAGTTTTTCACAATACCAAGAGACCCAGTACTTC
TRBD1 TRBJ2-7 TRBV10-1 few CASSEWQGDEQYF TGCGCCAGCAGTGAGTGGCAGGGGGACGAGCAGTACTTC
- TRBJ2-1 TRBV18 once CASSLGGPSRNEQFF TGTGCCAGCTCACTAGGAGGGCCCTCCCGCAATGAGCAGTTCTTC
- TRBJ2-2 TRBV29-1 - CSVEAGVAGELFF TGCAGCGTTGAAGCAGGGGTCGCCGGGGAGCTGTTTTTT
- TRBJ2-3 TRBV6-2/TRBV6-3 - CASTTRMAPDTQYF TGTGCCAGCACGACCCGAATGGCCCCGGATACGCAGTATTTT
TRBD1 TRBJ1-6 TRBV19 - CASSGRTGKLSYNSPLHF TGTGCCAGTAGTGGCCGGACAGGGAAGTTGTCCTATAATTCACCCCTCCACTTT
- TRBJ1-1 TRBV19 - CASSIFGGNTEAFF TGTGCCAGTAGTATTTTCGGCGGGAACACTGAAGCTTTCTTT
- TRBJ2-2 TRBV4-3 - CASNGGYLNTGELFF TGCGCCAGTAACGGGGGTTACCTAAACACCGGGGAGCTGTTTTTT
- TRBJ2-1 TRBV5-5 - CASSLSILGNEQFF TGTGCCAGCAGCTTGTCCATCCTCGGGAATGAGCAGTTCTTC
- TRBJ1-2 TRBV11-2 once CASRNPARGRGLCTF TGTGCCAGCAGGAACCCCGCCAGGGGCCGCGGTTTGTGCACCTTC
TRBD1 TRBJ1-1 TRBV4-3 many CASSPGTGDTEAFF TGCGCCAGCAGCCCCGGGACAGGGGACACTGAAGCTTTCTTT
TRBD1 TRBJ1-2 TRBV25-1 - CASLSAGQGSHGYTF TGTGCCAGCCTCTCCGCTGGACAGGGAAGTCATGGCTACACCTTC
- TRBJ2-1 TRBV29-1 - CSVEGIQGWNEQFF TGCAGCGTTGAAGGGATCCAGGGTTGGAATGAGCAGTTCTTC
- TRBJ2-7 TRBV7-6 - CASSLAAGGVYEQYF TGTGCCAGCAGCTTAGCCGCCGGCGGGGTCTACGAGCAGTACTTC
- TRBJ1-5 TRBV2 - CASSRDGTLHF TGTGCCAGCAGTAGGGACGGCACGCTGCATTTT
- TRBJ1-5 TRBV7-2 few CASSFGAGNQPQHF TGTGCCAGCAGCTTCGGGGCGGGAAATCAGCCCCAGCATTTT
- TRBJ1-1 TRBV20-1 - CSASKPGVNTEAFF TGCAGTGCTAGCAAACCTGGGGTGAACACTGAAGCTTTCTTT
TRBD1 TRBJ1-5 TRBV20-1 - CSAATGDGQPQHF TGCAGTGCGGCGACAGGGGACGGTCAGCCCCAGCATTTT
TRBD1 TRBJ1-4 TRBV28 - CASSSLPGGTNEKLFF TGTGCCAGCAGTTCCCTCCCAGGGGGAACTAATGAAAAACTGTTTTTT
- TRBJ1-1 TRBV5-6 - CASSPGYGASEAFF TGTGCCAGCAGCCCTGGGTATGGGGCCAGTGAAGCTTTCTTT
- TRBJ2-3 TRBV7-2 few CASSLATATDTQYF TGTGCCAGCAGCTTGGCGACAGCCACAGATACGCAGTATTTT
- TRBJ1-2 TRBV20-1 many CSARAILGGYGYTF TGCAGTGCTAGAGCGATCTTAGGGGGCTATGGCTACACCTTC
- TRBJ1-1 TRBV30 - CAWSMGRPNTEAFF TGTGCCTGGAGTATGGGACGTCCGAACACTGAAGCTTTCTTT
TRBD2 TRBJ2-5 TRBV11-1 - CASSFSASGPHEFQETQYF TGTGCCAGCAGCTTTTCCGCTAGCGGCCCACACGAATTCCAAGAGACCCAGTACTTC
TRBD1 TRBJ1-2 TRBV2 many CASSEAGGYGYTF TGTGCCAGCAGCGAGGCAGGGGGCTATGGCTACACCTTC
- TRBJ2-3 TRBV4-3 once CASSQVLAKGADTQYF TGCGCCAGCAGCCAAGTGCTAGCGAAAGGGGCAGATACGCAGTATTTT
TRBD2 TRBJ2-1 TRBV4-3 - CASSQEAGTSGLNEQFF TGCGCCAGCAGCCAAGAAGCTGGGACTAGCGGCTTAAATGAGCAGTTCTTC
- TRBJ1-2 TRBV7-8 few CASSQDVRAHGYTF TGTGCCAGCAGCCAAGACGTCCGGGCTCATGGCTACACCTTC
TRBD1 TRBJ1-5 TRBV19 - CASSMGQVSNQPQHF TGTGCCAGTAGTATGGGACAGGTTAGCAATCAGCCCCAGCATTTT
- TRBJ1-4 TRBV2 - CASRERASTNEKLFF TGTGCCAGCAGGGAAAGGGCCTCAACTAATGAAAAACTGTTTTTT